The 24 T cell receptor beta chains below were found in one sample sequenced in a study of blood T cell repertoires in COVID-19. Libraries were prepared by immunoSEQ multiplex PCR; TCRdb keeps only in-frame clonotypes and omits some of them. This sample carries more than 300,000 clones, around 83% of them seen once, and the ten largest clones take 5% to 5.5%. Sequencing input: PBMCs or T cells enriched from blood (not recorded which). These receptors were collected from a woman between 50 and 59 years old who had recovered from COVID-19.

This clone was observed a handful of times. The chain is built from TRBV4-1 and TRBJ1-2; maybe TRBD1 (5 bases). Germline assignment: CDR1 MGHRA and CDR2 YSYEKL. This CDR3 is built from 15 residues. Trimming stripped 1 base from V and 0 bases from J, with 9 bases between. DNA for the CDR3: TGCGCCAGCAGCCAAGCCCCAGGGACTAACTATGGCTACACCTTC. Translation gives CASSQAPGTNYGYTF.

The genes are TRBV30 and TRBJ1-3, with 7 bases fitting TRBD1. Germline values: CDR1 GTSNPN, CDR2 SVGIG (reference sequence). V dropped 4 bases and J dropped 0; count of bases not matched to a gene: 18. The CDR3 consists of 19 residues. The CDR3 DNA reads TGTGCCTGGACCCCAGGTACAGGGGCTACGCTACTCTCTGGAAACACCATATATTTT. This sequence encodes CAWTPGTGATLLSGNTIYF.

The chain uses TRBV6-5 and TRBJ2-5; TRBD2 is a possible D gene (5 bases). Trimming took off 5 bases at V and 2 bases at J, with 9 bases between the two ends. CDR1 is MNHEY, CDR2 SVGAGI, per germline. The CDR3 length is 13 residues. CDR3 sequence (DNA): TGTGCCAGCAGTACCCGGGAACAAGAGACCCAGTACTTC. Amino acids: CASSTREQETQYF.

V usage is TRBV7-9 and J usage is TRBJ1-2; 8 bases are shared with TRBD1. CDR3 length equals 16 residues. With 4 bases clipped from V and 2 bases from J, the junction kept 9 bases outside the gene matches. Germline V CDR1 and CDR2: SEHNR, FQNEAQ (reference sequence). The CDR3 here is CASSSAGGQGNYGYTF. In DNA form, the CDR3 reads TGTGCCAGCAGCTCAGCGGGTGGACAGGGAAACTATGGCTACACCTTC.

Comments on this clone: The same CDR3 is also encoded by other DNA sequences in this sample. The chain uses TRBV28 and TRBJ1-3; TRBD1 matches at 7 bases. CDR3 length: 13 amino acids. Germline CDR1 MDHEN, CDR2 SYDVKM. The ends lost 8 bases at V and 2 bases at J; junction bases unmatched: 3. The CDR3 reads CASRRGPGNTIYF. Written as DNA, the CDR3 is TGTGCCAGCCGTAGGGGGCCTGGAAACACCATATATTTT.

The rearrangement links TRBV4-3 to TRBJ2-3, with 10 bases that match TRBD2. After removal of 0 bases from V and 4 bases from J, the junction contained 7 bases not matched to a gene. The CDR3 length is 17 residues. Germline-derived CDR1 and CDR2 are LGHNA and YSLEER. In nucleotides, the CDR3 is TGCGCCAGCAGCCAAGATCAGCTAGCGGGAGTTCCAGATACGCAGTATTTT. As protein: CASSQDQLAGVPDTQYF.

About this clone: At the DNA level, this CDR3 is encoded by other sequences in the same sample as well. The chain joins TRBV3-1 (or the pseudogene TRBV3-2) to TRBJ1-2; perhaps TRBD1 as D (6 bases). Germline V gene data show CDR1 as LGHDT and CDR2 as YNNKEL (reference sequence). Trimming stripped 3 bases from V and 2 bases from J, with 10 bases between. The CDR3 has 14 amino acids. The CDR3 DNA reads TGTGCCAGCAGCCACCTTACAGGGAACTATGGCTACACCTTC. As protein: CASSHLTGNYGYTF.

This clone is a singleton in its sample. This sequence joins TRBV7-3 and TRBJ1-3, with D tentatively TRBD1 (6 bases). The V gene's germline CDR1 is SGHTA and CDR2 FQGTGA. V lost 5 bases, J lost 2 bases, and 19 bases lay in between. The CDR3 totals 17 residues. The CDR3 DNA reads TGTGCCAGCAGCCCGACCTCCTTACAGGGACCTGGAAACACCATATATTTT. Its translation: CASSPTSLQGPGNTIYF.

The rearrangement links TRBV5-1 to TRBJ1-1; D perhaps matches TRBD1 (5 bases). Germline CDR1 and CDR2: SGHRS and YFSETQ. The ends were cut back, 5 bases at V and 4 bases at J, with 15 bases in the middle. The CDR3 has 14 amino acids. The CDR3 nucleotides read TGCGCCAGCAGGGAACAACCGGGGGGCACTGAAGCTTTCTTT. Translated: CASREQPGGTEAFF.

The chain links TRBV6-2 or TRBV6-3 to TRBJ1-2; 8 bases line up with TRBD1. This CDR3 has 15 amino acids. The germline gives CDR1 MNHEY, CDR2 SVGEGT. The trim removed 6 bases at V and 6 bases at J, leaving 12 bases unmatched. This CDR3 reads CASSLIRTGRDGYTF. CDR3 sequence (DNA): TGTGCCAGCAGCCTAATAAGGACAGGGAGAGATGGCTACACCTTC.

V gene TRBV5-1 combines with J gene TRBJ1-1; D perhaps matches TRBD1 (5 bases). This CDR3 comprises 15 residues. From germline, CDR1 is SGHRS and CDR2 YFSETQ. V was shortened by 0 bases and J by 0 bases, with 9 bases between the two germline ends. The CDR3 loop reads CASSLGPGLNTEAFF. For the CDR3, the DNA is TGCGCCAGCAGCTTGGGTCCAGGGCTGAACACTGAAGCTTTCTTT.

This clone was recorded only once. The chain carries TRBV15 and TRBJ1-1, with D uncertain. Per germline, CDR1 LNHNV and CDR2 YYDKDF (reference sequence). The ends were cut back, 9 bases at V and 1 base at J, with 6 bases in the middle. This CDR3 region has 11 residues. The CDR3 nucleotides are TGTGCCACTGGAGGGAACACTGAAGCTTTCTTT. This translates into CATGGNTEAFF. Drawing the rest from reference TRBV15 and TRBJ1-1, the complete variable domain is DAMVIQNPRYQVTQFGKPVTLSCSQTLNHNVMYWYQQKSSQAPKLLFHYYDKDFNNEADTPDNFQSRRPNTSFCFLDIRSPGLGDTAMYLCATGGNTEAFFGQGTRLTVV.

In this sample, this clone turned up a few times. The gene calls are TRBV19 and TRBJ2-3, with TRBD2 matching over 7 bases. The J segment lost 1 base and the V segment lost 10 bases, leaving 5 bases of the junction unmatched. The CDR3 has 13 amino acids. Germline assignment: CDR1 LNHDA and CDR2 SQIVND (reference sequence). CDR3 residues: CATERGGTDTQYF. The CDR3 bases are TGTGCCACAGAGCGGGGTGGCACAGATACGCAGTATTTT. The entire variable domain, with the rest obtained from reference TRBV19 and TRBJ2-3, is as follows: DGGITQSPKYLFRKEGQNVTLSCEQNLNHDAMYWYRQDPGQGLRLIYYSQIVNDFQKGDIAEGYSVSREKKESFPLTVTSAQKNPTAFYLCATERGGTDTQYFGPGTRLTVL.

The CDR3, as DNA: TGTGCCAGTAGTATAGTTGAGGGTAATTCACCCCTCCACTTT. Translation: CASSIVEGNSPLHF. The gene calls are TRBV19 and TRBJ1-6; D remains ambiguous. Trimming took off 1 base at V and 6 bases at J, with 7 bases between the two ends. This CDR3 spans 14 amino acids. Germline lookup yields CDR1 LNHDA and CDR2 SQIVND (reference sequence).

V usage is TRBV6-5 and J usage is TRBJ2-3, with unresolved D. Trimming pared 6 bases from V and 0 bases from J, leaving 7 bases between. This CDR3 comprises 13 residues. CDR1 is MNHEY and CDR2 is SVGAGI in the germline V gene. CDR3 DNA sequence: TGTGCCAGCAGGCGCAGGAGCACAGATACGCAGTATTTT. This gives the protein CASRRRSTDTQYF.

The J gene is TRBJ1-1, the V gene TRBV14; D unclear. Germline V gene sequence: CDR1 SGHDN, CDR2 FVKESK. Trimming removed 2 bases at V and 2 bases at J, with 3 bases between. This CDR3 region has 12 residues. The CDR3 protein is CASSQINTEAFF. In DNA, the CDR3 is TGTGCCAGCAGCCAAATAAACACTGAAGCTTTCTTT.

This rearrangement joins TRBV4-1 to TRBJ1-1, with TRBD1 matching over 9 bases. Trimming at V came to 5 bases and at J to 5 bases, leaving 9 bases not matched to a gene. Germline V gives CDR1 MGHRA, CDR2 YSYEKL. The length of the CDR3 is 15 residues. The DNA for the CDR3 is TGCGCCAGCAGCGAAAAACAGGGGGCGCAGACTGAAGCTTTCTTT. It encodes CASSEKQGAQTEAFF.

The chain uses TRBV18 and TRBJ1-2; 9 nucleotides agree with TRBD1. This CDR3 has 15 residues. The germline gives CDR1 KGHSH, CDR2 LQKENI. The ends lost 3 bases at V and 2 bases at J; junction bases unmatched: 4. The CDR3: CASSPGTGMNYGYTF. The DNA for the CDR3 is TGTGCCAGCTCACCTGGGACAGGGATGAACTATGGCTACACCTTC.

This chain joins TRBV2 and TRBJ1-5, with 7 bases lining up with TRBD1. Germline V CDR1 and CDR2: SNHLY, FYNNEI. This CDR3 region has 15 residues. V shed 6 bases and J 5 bases; nucleotides not matched to a gene: 10. The CDR3 sequence is CASSKTGVLYQPQHF. CDR3 DNA: TGTGCCAGCAGCAAAACAGGGGTCCTTTATCAGCCCCAGCATTTT.

The chain has TRBV5-1 and TRBJ2-3; the match to TRBD2 covers 9 bases. V was clipped by 3 bases and J by 5 bases; unmatched bases: 4. Per the germline V gene, CDR1 is SGHRS and CDR2 is YFSETQ. This CDR3 region has 14 residues. The CDR3 loop is CASSSGLAGDTQYF. The CDR3 nucleotides read TGCGCCAGCAGCTCGGGACTAGCAGGAGATACGCAGTATTTT.

The chain combines TRBV6-5 with TRBJ1-6; D ambiguous. CDR1 is MNHEY, CDR2 SVGAGI, per germline. V was trimmed by 5 bases and J by 7 bases, leaving 6 bases between them. The CDR3 is 12 residues long. The DNA for the CDR3 is TGTGCCAGCAGTCCTCAGAATTCACCCCTCCACTTT. Translated: CASSPQNSPLHF.

The gene calls are TRBV5-6 and TRBJ1-3, with D possibly being TRBD1 (6 bases). The CDR3 is 18 amino acids. The V gene lost 1 base and the J gene lost 0 bases, with 17 bases spanning the gap. The germline V gene encodes CDR1 SGHDT and CDR2 YYEEEE. The CDR3 DNA sequence: TGTGCCAGCAGCTTGTTGACCGGGACAACTGACTCTGGAAACACCATATATTTT. Its translation is CASSLLTGTTDSGNTIYF.

The chain joins TRBV7-3 to TRBJ2-1, with 14 bases matching TRBD2. Germline trimming cut 9 bases from V and 6 bases from J; bases unmatched to any gene: 1. The CDR3 loop spans 13 amino acids. Germline CDR1 and CDR2: SGHTA and FQGTGA. CDR3 DNA: TGTGCCAGTGGGACTAGCGGGGGCAATGAGCAGTTCTTC. Translated, it gives CASGTSGGNEQFF.

This sequence joins TRBV27 and TRBJ1-6; D gene unclear. The CDR3 runs to 12 residues. Germline CDR1 reads MNHEY; CDR2 reads SMNVEV (reference sequence). Trimming pared 3 bases from V and 6 bases from J, leaving 3 bases between. In DNA, the CDR3 is TGTGCCAGCAGTTTCCTTAATTCACCCCTCCACTTT. This gives the protein CASSFLNSPLHF.